One T cell receptor beta chain is described in this entry. Its antigen is currently unknown. Autologous stem cell transplantation was followed by relapse in every patient, and brentuximab vedotin exposure varied. Best outcomes ranged across complete response, partial response and progressive disease. The data were obtained in a study of PD-1 blockade in classical Hodgkin lymphoma. Study outcomes and limitations: Nothing has yet pinned down what causes the repertoire differences, possibly disease activity or prior therapy. Patients newly diagnosed and complete responders had comparable baseline diversity.

Germline V lookup: CDR1 SEHNR, CDR2 FQNEAQ (reference sequence). The CDR3 runs to 15 residues. V lost 4 bases, J lost 6 bases, and 11 bases stayed unmatched. Produced via immunoSEQ multiplex PCR; TCRdb's table is partial and in-frame only. The sample holds 43,000 or so clones, almost 90% seen once. This TCR was sampled from a human donor with classical Hodgkin lymphoma. Sequencing used peripheral blood mononuclear cells (PBMCs), obtained at baseline. The gene calls are TRBV7-9 and TRBJ2-5; 7 bases align to TRBD1. CDR3 nucleotide sequence: TGTGCCAGCAGCTCGACCGACAGGGTGGAAAAGACCCAGTACTTC. It yields the protein CASSSTDRVEKTQYF.